These 32 T cell receptor beta chains share one sample of origin, sequenced in a study of blood T cell repertoires in COVID-19 (TCRdb year 2020). Library creation used the immunoSEQ multiplex PCR assay. In TCRdb, the immuneACCESS table is reduced to in-frame sequences with V and J assigned. These tables do not hold every clone; where another copy was compared, an unresolved V gene accounts for under half, and the others remain unexplained. The table for this sample lists more than 300,000 clones; roughly 90% of them were counted only once. Clones ranked in the top ten supply approximately 6.5% of the sample. Source material: peripheral blood. The receptors were sampled from a man aged 18 to 29 who had recovered from COVID-19.

This clone has a single count. The rearrangement uses TRBV29-1 and TRBJ2-1; possible D gene TRBD2, 5 bases. The length of the CDR3 is 14 residues. V lost 7 bases and J 1 base, leaving 14 bases between the germline ends. CDR1 and CDR2 (germline): SQVTM, ANQGSEA. Written as DNA, the CDR3 is TGCAGCGCCCCAGAAGGAGGTTCCTACAATGAGCAGTTCTTC. It is translated as CSAPEGGSYNEQFF.

The genes are TRBV27 and TRBJ2-3; 12 nucleotides align to TRBD2. Germline V gene sequence: CDR1 MNHEY, CDR2 SMNVEV (reference sequence). The CDR3 extends over 16 amino acids. V lost 1 base to trimming and J lost 4 bases; unmatched junction nucleotides: 3. The CDR3 DNA sequence: TGTGCCAGCAGTTTATTGGCTAGCGGGGGGGCAGATACGCAGTATTTT. It codes for CASSLLASGGADTQYF.

The V gene is TRBV5-1, the J gene TRBJ2-2, with a possible D match to TRBD1 (6 bases). V shed 4 bases and J shed 3 bases, with 13 bases lying between them. CDR1 and CDR2 (germline): SGHRS, YFSETQ. The CDR3 runs to 15 residues. The CDR3 region has the DNA TGCGCCAGCAGCCCGGGACACCCGGACACCGGGGAGCTGTTTTTT. Translating it yields CASSPGHPDTGELFF.

The rearrangement uses TRBV2 and TRBJ2-3; D may be TRBD2 (5 bases). The CDR3 spans 17 residues. The germline CDR1 and CDR2 sequences are SNHLY and FYNNEI. V was trimmed by 0 bases and J by 3 bases, leaving 16 bases between them. The CDR3, as DNA: TGTGCCAGCAGTGAAGCGGGAACGGGGTCGATGACAGATACGCAGTATTTT. This encodes CASSEAGTGSMTDTQYF.

The J gene is TRBJ2-1, the V gene TRBV4-2, with 9 positions matching TRBD2. The germline CDR1 and CDR2 sequences are LGHNA and YNFKEQ. The length of the CDR3 is 16 residues. With V trimmed by 0 bases and J by 10 bases, 10 bases remained unmatched. DNA of the CDR3: TGTGCCAGCAGCCAAGATACGCGGGGGGGGTTCAACGAGCAGTTCTTC. Amino acids: CASSQDTRGGFNEQFF.

The rearrangement links TRBV19 to TRBJ1-5, with 7 bases fitting TRBD1. Looked up from germline, CDR1 is LNHDA and CDR2 is SQIVND (reference sequence). This CDR3 spans 12 amino acids. J was trimmed by 4 bases and V by 6 bases; bases with no gene match: 0. The CDR3 is CASRTGNQPQHF. CDR3 DNA sequence: TGTGCCAGTAGGACAGGGAATCAGCCCCAGCATTTT. The entire variable domain, with the rest obtained from reference TRBV19 and TRBJ1-5, is as follows: DGGITQSPKYLFRKEGQNVTLSCEQNLNHDAMYWYRQDPGQGLRLIYYSQIVNDFQKGDIAEGYSVSREKKESFPLTVTSAQKNPTAFYLCASRTGNQPQHFGDGTRLSIL.

This clone was recorded only once. The genes are TRBV6-1 and TRBJ2-1, with 7 bases fitting TRBD2. Germline lookup yields CDR1 MNHNS and CDR2 SASEGT. V dropped 3 bases and J dropped 0; count of bases not matched to a gene: 14. The CDR3 totals 19 residues. The CDR3 sequence: CASSDAPLWGRASYNEQFF. The CDR3 DNA reads TGTGCCAGCAGTGACGCCCCCCTTTGGGGGAGGGCCTCCTACAATGAGCAGTTCTTC.

This sequence joins TRBV6-5 and TRBJ1-2, with D possibly TRBD1 on 6 matching bases. CDR1 is MNHEY and CDR2 is SVGAGI in the germline V gene. This CDR3 is 15 amino acids long. V lost 0 bases, J lost 4 bases, and 12 bases lay in between. CDR3 sequence reads: CASSYSSGGGYGYTF. The CDR3 DNA is TGTGCCAGCAGTTACTCGAGCGGGGGCGGCTATGGCTACACCTTC.

The gene calls are TRBV5-5 and TRBJ2-5, with 7 bases identical to TRBD1. CDR1 and CDR2 (germline): SGHKS, YYEKEE (reference sequence). V shed 0 bases and J 4 bases; nucleotides not matched to a gene: 6. The CDR3 length is 15 residues. Here the CDR3 DNA reads TGTGCCAGCAGCTTGGCGACAGGGAGAGGAGAGACCCAGTACTTC. Translation: CASSLATGRGETQYF.

The chain links TRBV10-3 to TRBJ1-2; 9 nucleotides line up with TRBD1. With 2 bases clipped from V and 8 bases from J, the junction kept 6 bases outside the gene matches. CDR1 and CDR2 from the germline V gene are ENHRY and SYGVKD. The CDR3 contains 14 residues. The CDR3 reads CAISEDRGIGGYTF. DNA for the CDR3: TGTGCCATCAGTGAGGACAGGGGGATAGGGGGCTACACCTTC.

The DNA of the CDR3 is TGTGCCAGCAACAAAGAGGGAACTGAAGCTTTCTTT. Protein product: CASNKEGTEAFF. V gene TRBV12-3 or TRBV12-4 combines with J gene TRBJ1-1; D remains unclear. The ends were cut back, 7 bases at V and 5 bases at J, with 11 bases in the middle. The CDR3 consists of 12 residues.

The chain joins TRBV19 to TRBJ1-1; no reliable D call. Germline loops: CDR1 LNHDA, CDR2 SQIVND (reference sequence). This CDR3 comprises 14 residues. The V and J ends lost 3 bases and 0 bases respectively, with 8 bases between them. The CDR3 bases are TGTGCCAGTAGTATCGCGGGAATGAACACTGAAGCTTTCTTT. Translation gives CASSIAGMNTEAFF. The full variable domain, rest sourced from reference TRBV19 and TRBJ1-1, is DGGITQSPKYLFRKEGQNVTLSCEQNLNHDAMYWYRQDPGQGLRLIYYSQIVNDFQKGDIAEGYSVSREKKESFPLTVTSAQKNPTAFYLCASSIAGMNTEAFFGQGTRLTVV.

The rearrangement uses TRBV6-5 and TRBJ2-2; tentative D call: TRBD1 (6 bases). This CDR3 contains 16 residues. CDR1 is MNHEY, CDR2 SVGAGI, per germline. Trimming cost V 0 bases and J 4 bases, with 12 bases left between them. CDR3 in amino acids: CASSYSGGYPTGELFF. CDR3 nucleotide sequence: TGTGCCAGCAGTTACTCAGGGGGATACCCCACCGGGGAGCTGTTTTTT.

This clone was seen only a few times. The chain uses TRBV7-3 and TRBJ2-3, with D hard to call. From germline, CDR1 is SGHTA and CDR2 FQGTGA. The CDR3 covers 16 residues. V lost 4 bases to trimming and J lost 6 bases, with 20 bases between them. The CDR3 region is CASSSTYSAARDTQYF. CDR3 nucleotides: TGTGCCAGCAGCTCTACCTACTCGGCAGCGAGGGATACGCAGTATTTT.

The genes are TRBV11-1 and TRBJ2-3; the D gene is possibly TRBD2 (6 bases). V was trimmed by 5 bases and J by 4 bases, leaving 16 bases between them. From germline, CDR1 is SGHAT and CDR2 FQDESV (reference sequence). CDR3 length: 15 amino acids. CDR3 sequence (DNA): TGTGCCAGCAGCCTCTCGGACACGGGGGCAGATACGCAGTATTTT. This sequence encodes CASSLSDTGADTQYF.

On this clone itself: The sample contains more than one DNA sequence encoding this CDR3. The genes are TRBV6-5 and TRBJ1-1; D possibly corresponds to TRBD1 (6 bases). Trimming removed 6 bases at V and 4 bases at J, with 6 bases between. Per germline, CDR1 MNHEY and CDR2 SVGAGI. There are 11 residues in the CDR3. CDR3 sequence: CASSRGTEAFF. The CDR3 nucleotides read TGTGCCAGCAGCAGGGGCACTGAAGCTTTCTTT.

The V gene is TRBV5-1, the J gene TRBJ2-1; the match to TRBD2 covers 16 bases. V lost 6 bases and J lost 8; bases outside the gene matches: 8. Germline CDR1 SGHRS, CDR2 YFSETQ. The CDR3 loop spans 16 amino acids. CDR3 sequence reads: CASIGTSGGADDEQFF. CDR3 sequence (DNA): TGCGCCAGCATTGGGACTAGCGGGGGGGCGGATGATGAGCAGTTCTTC.

This clone was picked up one time. V gene TRBV28 combines with J gene TRBJ2-3, with D unclear. Germline assignment: CDR1 MDHEN and CDR2 SYDVKM. Trimming took off 0 bases at V and 7 bases at J, with 29 bases between the two ends. The CDR3 extends over 20 amino acids. In DNA, the CDR3 is TGTGCCAGCAGTTTATGGCGATGGATTAACAGATCCCCGACGCTCCATACGCAGTATTTT. Amino acid sequence: CASSLWRWINRSPTLHTQYF.

The chain recombines TRBV24-1 with TRBJ2-1; 9 positions match TRBD1. This CDR3 comprises 15 residues. CDR1 KGHDR and CDR2 SFDVKD come from the germline V gene. Trimming cost V 3 bases and J 8 bases; bases outside gene matches: 7. This chain's CDR3 is CATSDRGQGKDEQFF. CDR3 DNA: TGTGCCACCAGTGATCGGGGACAGGGAAAGGATGAGCAGTTCTTC.

This chain joins TRBV15 and TRBJ1-2; D is unclear. V lost 0 bases, J lost 4 bases, and 9 bases lay in between. Germline loops: CDR1 LNHNV, CDR2 YYDKDF (reference sequence). The CDR3 is 14 amino acids. Here the CDR3 DNA reads TGTGCCACCAGCAGAGAGACTACCGTCTATGGCTACACCTTC. Residues: CATSRETTVYGYTF.

V usage is TRBV6-5 and J usage is TRBJ1-1; D perhaps matches TRBD1 (5 bases). The CDR3 consists of 13 residues. V dropped 6 bases and J dropped 0 bases, with 8 bases sitting between them. CDR1 and CDR2 from the germline V gene are MNHEY and SVGAGI. The CDR3: CASSPGLNTEAFF. The CDR3 DNA is TGTGCCAGCAGCCCAGGGTTGAACACTGAAGCTTTCTTT.

The V call is TRBV4-1, the J call TRBJ2-2; weak D call: TRBD2 (6 bases). V lost 3 bases and J 6 bases, leaving 20 bases between the germline ends. The CDR3 has 17 residues. CDR1 and CDR2 (germline): MGHRA, YSYEKL. CDR3 nucleotide sequence: TGCGCCAGCAGCCATTTCCCCGGCGGGGCGGACCCCGGGGAGCTGTTTTTT. It codes for CASSHFPGGADPGELFF.

The chain carries TRBV27 and TRBJ2-2; D remains ambiguous. CDR3 length: 14 amino acids. Germline V lookup: CDR1 MNHEY, CDR2 SMNVEV (reference sequence). Trimming stripped 5 bases from V and 0 bases from J, with 7 bases between. The CDR3 DNA reads TGTGCCAGCAGTCCCCGTACGAACACCGGGGAGCTGTTTTTT. The encoded protein is CASSPRTNTGELFF.

CDR3 DNA sequence: TGTGCCAGCAGCCGCAATATACTTCAAGAGACCCAGTACTTC. This codes for CASSRNILQETQYF. The chain uses TRBV7-9 and TRBJ2-5; D uncertain. The germline CDR1 and CDR2 sequences are SEHNR and FQNEAQ (reference sequence). The CDR3 sequence is 14 residues long. Between the trimmed V and J ends, which lost 5 bases and 2 bases, there was a span of 12 bases.

Here the CDR3 reads CASSQIGGPGTGELFF. CDR3 bases: TGTGCCAGCAGCCAGATAGGGGGCCCGGGCACCGGGGAGCTGTTTTTT. The V call is TRBV14, the J call TRBJ2-2; TRBD1 matches 7 bases. V dropped 3 bases and J dropped 4; count of bases not matched to a gene: 8. This CDR3 contains 16 residues. Germline V CDR1 and CDR2: SGHDN, FVKESK.

The rearrangement joins TRBV15 to TRBJ2-7; D may be TRBD2 (6 bases). The CDR3 is 12 residues long. Germline lookup yields CDR1 LNHNV and CDR2 YYDKDF (reference sequence). V lost 0 bases and J lost 7, with 7 bases in between. CDR3: CATSREGLEQYF. In DNA form, the CDR3 reads TGTGCCACCAGCAGAGAGGGACTGGAGCAGTACTTC.

This chain joins TRBV18 and TRBJ1-5; D may be TRBD1 (5 bases). The germline V gene encodes CDR1 KGHSH and CDR2 LQKENI. The CDR3 contains 16 residues. V lost 4 bases, J lost 0 bases, and 13 bases lay in between. CDR3 region: CASSHDSRHSNQPQHF. The DNA for the CDR3 is TGTGCCAGCTCACATGACAGCCGCCATAGCAATCAGCCCCAGCATTTT.

This clone came up once. The chain has TRBV4-1 and TRBJ1-1; possibly TRBD1 for D (5 bases). This CDR3 has 14 amino acids. The V gene's germline CDR1 is MGHRA and CDR2 YSYEKL. V lost 0 bases to trimming and J lost 9 bases, with 14 bases between them. In DNA form, the CDR3 reads TGCGCCAGCAGCCAAGAAGGGCAGGGAAGAAAAGCTTTCTTT. Protein product: CASSQEGQGRKAFF.

The chain couples TRBV19 to TRBJ1-2; D might be TRBD1 (5 bases). This CDR3 is built from 17 residues. Deletions cut 3 bases from V and 0 bases from J, with 17 bases between. Germline CDR1 LNHDA, CDR2 SQIVND (reference sequence). The CDR3 reads CASSIPRGTDANYGYTF. The CDR3, as DNA: TGTGCCAGTAGTATTCCCCGGGGGACGGACGCTAACTATGGCTACACCTTC.

The J gene is TRBJ1-2, the V gene TRBV2; D might be TRBD1 (6 bases). The length of the CDR3 is 14 residues. Deletions cut 6 bases from V and 5 bases from J, with 16 bases between. From germline, CDR1 is SNHLY and CDR2 FYNNEI. CDR3 loop: CASSYRQASYGYTF. DNA for the CDR3: TGTGCCAGCAGCTACCGACAGGCTTCTTATGGCTACACCTTC.

DNA for the CDR3: TGCGCCAGCAGCCAGGGGCTTGTCACCGGGGAGCTGTTTTTT. This sequence encodes CASSQGLVTGELFF. This chain uses TRBV4-3 with TRBJ2-2, with a tentative D call TRBD1 (5 bases). CDR1 and CDR2 (germline): LGHNA, YSLEER. The CDR3 loop spans 14 amino acids. Trimming removed 3 bases from V and 4 bases from J, with 9 bases in between.

V gene TRBV5-1 combines with J gene TRBJ1-1, with a tentative D call TRBD1 (5 bases). V was shortened by 4 bases and J by 2 bases, with 12 bases between the two germline ends. This CDR3 spans 14 amino acids. Germline loops: CDR1 SGHRS, CDR2 YFSETQ. The CDR3 bases are TGCGCCAGCAGCCCGGGACTTTCAAACACTGAAGCTTTCTTT. It specifies CASSPGLSNTEAFF.